This is a list of T cell receptor beta chains from one sample in a study of shared clonotypes between healthy human individuals. TCRdb's copy holds only in-frame clones and misses some; the assay was immunoSEQ multiplex PCR. The sample shows about 2.3 million clones, less than 95% of them seen only once. Material: naive CD4+ T cells from PBMCs. These receptors all stem from a young man in good health. Some clones in this sample may be carry-over from other donors' samples. Both conserved end residues are part of each CDR3. D genes are given only for firm matches. Size is omitted from some rows. Given values are once, few, many or a class for expanded clones.

v_call	clone_size	j_call	d_call	cdr3_aa	cdr3_nt
TRBV19	once	TRBJ1-1	.	CASSIGQTGNTEAFF	TGTGCCAGTAGTATAGGCCAGACAGGGAACACTGAAGCTTTCTTT
TRBV7-2	.	TRBJ2-2	.	CASSFIGLNTGELFF	TGTGCCAGCAGCTTTATCGGGTTGAACACCGGGGAGCTGTTTTTT
TRBV13	.	TRBJ2-7	.	CASSRTGPGHEQYF	TGTGCCAGCAGCCGGACCGGGCCGGGCCACGAGCAGTACTTC
TRBV6-1	.	TRBJ2-3	TRBD1	CAGRRGLAADTQYF	TGTGCCGGGCGTAGGGGGCTAGCCGCAGATACGCAGTATTTT
TRBV11-2	.	TRBJ2-7	.	CASSPLFGYEQYF	TGTGCCAGCAGCCCCTTGTTCGGCTACGAGCAGTACTTC
TRBV5-1	.	TRBJ1-1	.	CASSFGGKTEAFF	TGCGCCAGCAGCTTTGGGGGAAAAACTGAAGCTTTCTTT
TRBV7-6	.	TRBJ1-1	.	CASSEQANTEAFF	TGTGCCAGCAGCGAGCAGGCGAACACTGAAGCTTTCTTT
TRBV7-2	.	TRBJ2-2	.	CASTRTKTNTGELFF	TGTGCCAGCACAAGGACAAAGACGAACACCGGGGAGCTGTTTTTT
TRBV29-1	few	TRBJ1-1	.	CSVGSLNTEAFF	TGCAGCGTTGGGAGTCTGAACACTGAAGCTTTCTTT
TRBV11-2	.	TRBJ2-7	.	CASSSTTGFSYEQYF	TGTGCCAGCAGCTCTACCACGGGTTTCTCCTACGAGCAGTACTTC
TRBV4-1	.	TRBJ2-3	.	CASSQGRAKGSTDTQYF	TGCGCCAGCAGCCAAGGTAGGGCCAAGGGGAGCACAGATACGCAGTATTTT
TRBV7-9	.	TRBJ2-5	.	CASSLRGTGRETQYF	TGTGCCAGCAGCTTAAGGGGGACGGGGCGAGAGACCCAGTACTTC
TRBV6-5	.	TRBJ2-3	.	CASSYSGRATDTQYF	TGTGCCAGCAGTTACTCGGGACGGGCCACGGATACGCAGTATTTT
TRBV7-6	few	TRBJ2-7	.	CASSPRRGSYEQYF	TGTGCCAGCAGCCCCCGAAGGGGATCCTACGAGCAGTACTTC
TRBV29-1	.	TRBJ1-1	.	CSVEGLGAFF	TGCAGCGTTGAGGGGCTAGGGGCTTTCTTT
TRBV27	.	TRBJ2-3	TRBD2	CASSVRGRLRTDTQYF	TGTGCCAGCAGTGTCCGCGGGAGACTCCGGACAGATACGCAGTATTTT
TRBV5-1	.	TRBJ2-4	.	CASSLVGEGIQYF	TGCGCCAGCAGCTTGGTCGGGGAAGGCATTCAGTACTTC
TRBV7-9	few	TRBJ1-2	.	CASSSDSYGYTF	TGTGCCAGCAGCTCGGACTCGTATGGCTACACCTTC
TRBV21-1	.	TRBJ2-7	.	CASSKEAVRPDDRYEQYF	TGTGCCAGCAGCAAAGAGGCAGTCAGACCGGACGATCGCTACGAGCAGTACTTC
TRBV7-3	.	TRBJ2-3	.	CASSLRDSFTDTQYF	TGTGCCAGCAGCTTAAGGGACTCCTTCACAGATACGCAGTATTTT
TRBV27	.	TRBJ1-4	TRBD1	CASRAGQGAGEKLFF	TGTGCCAGCAGGGCCGGACAGGGGGCGGGTGAAAAACTGTTTTTT
TRBV7-9	once	TRBJ2-3	.	CASSLRTVGGTDTQYF	TGTGCCAGCAGCCTTCGTACTGTCGGGGGCACAGATACGCAGTATTTT
TRBV28	.	TRBJ2-5	.	CASSLNRGIVGETQYF	TGTGCCAGCAGTTTAAATAGGGGTATTGTCGGGGAGACCCAGTACTTC
TRBV2	.	TRBJ1-1	TRBD1	CASSEQGASTEAFF	TGTGCCAGCAGTGAACAGGGGGCGAGCACTGAAGCTTTCTTT
TRBV27	.	TRBJ2-4	.	CASKRTELAKNIQYF	TGTGCCAGCAAAAGGACAGAATTAGCCAAAAACATTCAGTACTTC
TRBV9	few	TRBJ1-3	.	CASSPGPKSGNTIYF	TGTGCCAGCAGCCCGGGGCCTAAGTCTGGAAACACCATATATTTT
TRBV15	.	TRBJ1-4	TRBD1	CATRRGTGEKLFF	TGTGCCACCCGGCGTGGGACAGGAGAAAAACTGTTTTTT